The 17 T cell receptor beta chains below come from one sample, sequenced in a study of Ad26.COV2.S vaccination and SARS-CoV-2 variants. Profiling relied on immunoSEQ multiplex PCR, and the TCRdb table lists in-frame clones only, not all of them. The table records a few hundred thousand clones, approximately 90% of them present only once. Treatment defined: 19 received Ad26.COV2.S at low or high dose, single or two shots; 5 received placebo; per-sample allocation not given. Day 63 after the first injection of vaccine or placebo was the sampling time. The starting material was peripheral blood, obtained in a trial of Ad26.COV2.S vaccine versus placebo. These receptor sequences come from a person aged 18-60 years who received the Ad26.COV2.S COVID-19 vaccine or a placebo.

The chain is built from TRBV6-5 and TRBJ1-2, with D uncertain. The V and J ends lost 6 bases and 10 bases respectively, with 18 bases between them. The germline V gene encodes CDR1 MNHEY and CDR2 SVGAGI. This CDR3 spans 13 amino acids. CDR3 sequence reads: CASSYLTVKDYTF. In nucleotides, the CDR3 is TGTGCCAGCAGCTATCTAACAGTTAAGGACTACACCTTC.

CDR3 in amino acids: CASSPYRGNTEAFF. Written as DNA, the CDR3 is TGTGCCAGCAGCCCGTACAGGGGGAACACTGAAGCTTTCTTT. V usage is TRBV6-6 and J usage is TRBJ1-1, with 7 bases matching TRBD1. Germline V gene data show CDR1 as MNHNY and CDR2 as SVGAGI (reference sequence). Germline trimming cut 6 bases from V and 1 base from J; bases unmatched to any gene: 5. The CDR3 runs to 14 residues.

There are a few counts of this clone. The CDR3 bases are TGTGCCAGTAGTATAGGAGGGGCTCGGAACACTGAAGCTTTCTTT. Its protein is CASSIGGARNTEAFF. The rearrangement uses TRBV19 and TRBJ1-1; tentatively, D is TRBD1 (5 bases). Germline loops: CDR1 LNHDA, CDR2 SQIVND (reference sequence). The CDR3 consists of 15 residues. Trimming shortened V by 1 base and J by 1 base, and 10 bases separated the two germline ends. The full variable domain, its missing parts supplied by reference TRBV19 and TRBJ1-1, is DGGITQSPKYLFRKEGQNVTLSCEQNLNHDAMYWYRQDPGQGLRLIYYSQIVNDFQKGDIAEGYSVSREKKESFPLTVTSAQKNPTAFYLCASSIGGARNTEAFFGQGTRLTVV.

This clone was seen once. J is TRBJ2-7 and V is TRBV5-1; D call uncertain. Between the trimmed V and J ends, which lost 0 bases and 3 bases, there was a span of 10 bases. The germline V gene has CDR1 SGHRS and CDR2 YFSETQ. The CDR3 contains 14 residues. CDR3 sequence (DNA): TGCGCCAGCAGCTTGGACGGAACCCGCTACGAGCAGTACTTC. This codes for CASSLDGTRYEQYF.

V gene TRBV18 combines with J gene TRBJ2-7; 8 bases are shared with TRBD1. Trimming cost V 0 bases and J 4 bases; bases outside gene matches: 5. Germline values: CDR1 KGHSH, CDR2 LQKENI. The CDR3 is 15 residues long. The CDR3 here is CASSPPPTGAYEQYF. The CDR3, as DNA: TGTGCCAGCTCACCACCGCCGACAGGGGCTTACGAGCAGTACTTC. The full variable domain, with the rest looked up from reference TRBV18 and TRBJ2-7, is NAGVMQNPRHLVRRRGQEARLRCSPMKGHSHVYWYRQLPEEGLKFMVYLQKENIIDESGMPKERFSAEFPKEGPSILRIQQVVRGDSAAYFCASSPPPTGAYEQYFGPGTRLTVT.

The chain carries TRBV19 and TRBJ2-5; 7 nucleotides line up with TRBD2. The ends lost 6 bases at V and 4 bases at J; junction bases unmatched: 11. Germline CDR1 and CDR2: LNHDA and SQIVND (reference sequence). There are 15 residues in the CDR3. CDR3 region: CASSTSPASGETQYF. The DNA of the CDR3 is TGTGCCAGTAGCACCTCCCCCGCTAGCGGAGAGACCCAGTACTTC.

This chain joins TRBV28 and TRBJ2-3; the match to TRBD2 covers 16 bases. V shed 4 bases, J shed 5 bases, and the junction held 12 bases outside the gene matches. Germline CDR1 MDHEN, CDR2 SYDVKM. This CDR3 contains 19 residues. The CDR3 reads CASSSDPGLAGGQIDTQYF. CDR3 bases: TGTGCCAGCAGTTCAGACCCGGGACTAGCGGGGGGGCAGATAGATACGCAGTATTTT.

This chain joins TRBV6-6 and TRBJ2-1; 9 nucleotides match TRBD2. The CDR3 is made up of 15 amino acids. V gave up 2 bases and J gave up 6 bases; unmatched junction bases: 5. Per germline, CDR1 MNHNY and CDR2 SVGAGI (reference sequence). The CDR3 is CASSYAGGAINEQFF. The CDR3 DNA follows: TGTGCCAGCAGTTACGCGGGGGGGGCGATCAATGAGCAGTTCTTC.

V and J are TRBV27 and TRBJ1-2; 9 positions match TRBD1. Unmatched junction bases numbered 0, after V lost 2 bases and J lost 5 bases. CDR1 and CDR2 (germline): MNHEY, SMNVEV (reference sequence). The length of the CDR3 is 13 residues. The CDR3 nucleotides are TGTGCCAGCAGTTTAGGGACAGGGTATGGCTACACCTTC. It encodes CASSLGTGYGYTF.

In regard to this clone: No conserved phenylalanine or tryptophan ends this CDR3, so it is likely a read error. The limits of the CDR3 on the DNA are not certain, so only TCRdb's listed CDR3 is given. The chain uses TRBV19 and TRBJ2-7; the table's D gene call, TRBD2, was not cross checked with the DNA. CDR1 and CDR2 from the germline V gene are LNHDA and SQIVND (reference sequence). Both ends counted, the CDR3 spans 19 residues. CDR3 loop: CASSIYAVSGNSHLPPTGK.

The CDR3, as DNA: TGTGCCAGCAGCCAAGTGGACAGGGAGTACGAGCAGTACTTC. As protein: CASSQVDREYEQYF. The chain couples TRBV4-2 to TRBJ2-7; 8 nucleotides align to TRBD1. The CDR3 length is 14 residues. The germline gives CDR1 LGHNA, CDR2 YNFKEQ. V shed 1 base, J shed 4 bases, and the junction held 3 bases outside the gene matches.

In its sample, this clone was seen many times. V gene TRBV10-3 combines with J gene TRBJ1-2; TRBD1 might be the D (6 bases). The CDR3 contains 11 residues. Germline lookup yields CDR1 ENHRY and CDR2 SYGVKD. V was clipped by 5 bases and J by 7 bases, with 8 bases between them. The CDR3 loop is CAISQDSGYTF. In nucleotides, the CDR3 is TGTGCCATCAGTCAGGACAGTGGCTACACCTTC.

This chain uses TRBV7-9 with TRBJ1-1; TRBD1 might be the D (6 bases). The germline V and J ends were trimmed by 2 bases and 10 bases, with 20 bases remaining between them. This CDR3 is 15 amino acids long. In germline, CDR1 is SEHNR, CDR2 FQNEAQ (reference sequence). In nucleotides, the CDR3 is TGTGCCAGCAGCTTAACCTCGGTCTCAGGGGAGGGAGCTTTCTTT. It is translated as CASSLTSVSGEGAFF.

The chain recombines TRBV4-2 with TRBJ2-3, with D possibly being TRBD1 (5 bases). V lost 5 bases and J lost 2, with 8 bases in between. The CDR3 has 13 residues. The germline V gene has CDR1 LGHNA and CDR2 YNFKEQ. CDR3 sequence (DNA): TGTGCCAGCAGCAAAGGGGACACAGATACGCAGTATTTT. This codes for CASSKGDTDTQYF.

This rearrangement joins TRBV19 to TRBJ1-5; D is unclear. Germline values: CDR1 LNHDA, CDR2 SQIVND (reference sequence). Trimming removed 6 bases from V and 0 bases from J, with 6 bases in between. The CDR3 is made up of 13 amino acids. The CDR3 region is CASRKGSNQPQHF. In DNA form, the CDR3 reads TGTGCCAGTAGAAAAGGTAGCAATCAGCCCCAGCATTTT.

The gene calls are TRBV9 and TRBJ1-1; D not resolved. Germline V lookup: CDR1 SGDLS, CDR2 YYNGEE. V lost 2 bases to trimming and J lost 4 bases, with 9 bases between them. CDR3 length: 13 residues. The CDR3 sequence: CASSVELATEAFF. CDR3 nucleotides: TGTGCCAGCAGCGTCGAACTCGCCACTGAAGCTTTCTTT.

This clone was seen a few times. The chain links TRBV29-1 to TRBJ2-1; maybe TRBD2 (6 bases). V gave up 4 bases and J gave up 0 bases, with 10 bases separating them. The V gene's germline CDR1 is SQVTM and CDR2 ANQGSEA. The length of the CDR3 is 14 residues. CDR3 nucleotides: TGCAGCGTTGGACTAGGGAGCTCCTACAATGAGCAGTTCTTC. Translation gives CSVGLGSSYNEQFF.